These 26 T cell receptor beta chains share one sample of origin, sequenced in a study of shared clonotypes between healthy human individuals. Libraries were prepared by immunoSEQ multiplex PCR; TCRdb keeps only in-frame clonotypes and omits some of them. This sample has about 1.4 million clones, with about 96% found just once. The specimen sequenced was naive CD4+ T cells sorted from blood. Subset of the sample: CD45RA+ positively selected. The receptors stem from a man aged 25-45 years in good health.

The chain's CDR3 is CASSQGTESEAFF. The CDR3, as DNA: TGCGCCAGCAGCCAAGGGACGGAGTCTGAAGCTTTCTTT. This chain links TRBV5-1 with TRBJ1-1, with a possible D match to TRBD1 (5 bases). Trimming took off 4 bases at V and 6 bases at J, with 13 bases between the two ends. CDR3 length: 13 amino acids. Germline loops: CDR1 SGHRS, CDR2 YFSETQ.

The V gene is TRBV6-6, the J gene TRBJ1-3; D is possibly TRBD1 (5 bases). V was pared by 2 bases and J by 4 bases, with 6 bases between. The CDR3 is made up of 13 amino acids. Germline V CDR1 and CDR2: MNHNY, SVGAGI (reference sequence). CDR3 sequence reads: CASSYRGGNTIYF. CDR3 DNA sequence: TGTGCCAGCAGTTACAGGGGAGGAAACACCATATATTTT.

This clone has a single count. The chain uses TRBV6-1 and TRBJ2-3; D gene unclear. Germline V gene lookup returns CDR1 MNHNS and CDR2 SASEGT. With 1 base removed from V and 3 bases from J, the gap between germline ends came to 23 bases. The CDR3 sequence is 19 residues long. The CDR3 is CASSEGGRQDGWLTDTQYF. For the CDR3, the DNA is TGTGCCAGCAGTGAAGGGGGAAGGCAGGACGGTTGGTTGACAGATACGCAGTATTTT.

The CDR3 DNA sequence: TGCGCCAGCAGTGAGAGGGGGGGTCCCAGCTCCTACGAGCAGTACTTC. Its protein is CASSERGGPSSYEQYF. The chain is built from TRBV10-2 and TRBJ2-7, with D tentatively TRBD2 (7 bases). The CDR3 totals 16 residues. Trimming took off 2 bases at V and 0 bases at J, with 14 bases between the two ends. CDR1 is WSHSY and CDR2 is SAAADI in the germline V gene.

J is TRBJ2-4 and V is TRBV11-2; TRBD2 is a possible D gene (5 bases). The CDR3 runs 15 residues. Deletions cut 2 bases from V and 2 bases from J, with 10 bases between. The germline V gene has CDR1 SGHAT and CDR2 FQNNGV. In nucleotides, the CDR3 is TGTGCCAGCAGCTTAATCACGGGAACCAAAAACATTCAGTACTTC. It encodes CASSLITGTKNIQYF.

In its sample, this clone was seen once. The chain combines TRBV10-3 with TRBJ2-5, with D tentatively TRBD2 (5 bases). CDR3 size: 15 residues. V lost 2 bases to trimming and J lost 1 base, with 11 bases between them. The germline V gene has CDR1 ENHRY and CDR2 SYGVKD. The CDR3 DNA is TGTGCCATCAGTGAGCCAGCGGCGGCCCAAGAGACCCAGTACTTC. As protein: CAISEPAAAQETQYF.

The CDR3 DNA reads as TGTGCCAGCTCACCAAGGACTAGCGGTTTACAAGAGACCCAGTACTTC. Amino acids: CASSPRTSGLQETQYF. The chain is built from TRBV18 and TRBJ2-5, with TRBD2 matching over 10 bases. The length of the CDR3 is 16 residues. Trimming cost V 2 bases and J 2 bases; bases outside gene matches: 5. Germline CDR1 KGHSH, CDR2 LQKENI. Combining the CDR3 with reference TRBV18 and TRBJ2-5 gives the whole variable domain NAGVMQNPRHLVRRRGQEARLRCSPMKGHSHVYWYRQLPEEGLKFMVYLQKENIIDESGMPKERFSAEFPKEGPSILRIQQVVRGDSAAYFCASSPRTSGLQETQYFGPGTRLLVL.

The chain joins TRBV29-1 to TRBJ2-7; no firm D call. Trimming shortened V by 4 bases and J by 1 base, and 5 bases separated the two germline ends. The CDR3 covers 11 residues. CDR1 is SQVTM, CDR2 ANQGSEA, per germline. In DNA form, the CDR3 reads TGCAGCGTTGCCAGTTCCTACGAGCAGTACTTC. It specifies CSVASSYEQYF.

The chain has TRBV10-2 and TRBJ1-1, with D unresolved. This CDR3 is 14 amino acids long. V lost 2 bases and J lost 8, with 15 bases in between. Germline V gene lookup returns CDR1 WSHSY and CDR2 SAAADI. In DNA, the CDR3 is TGCGCCAGCAGTGAGATGGGTACAGTATCAGAAGCTTTCTTT. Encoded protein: CASSEMGTVSEAFF.

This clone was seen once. The CDR3 spells CASSFAHAYNEQFF. CDR3 DNA: TGTGCCAGCAGTTTCGCACATGCCTACAATGAGCAGTTCTTC. This chain uses TRBV28 with TRBJ2-1; D gene unclear. The CDR3 has 14 amino acids. The germline gives CDR1 MDHEN, CDR2 SYDVKM. The V gene lost 3 bases and the J gene lost 2 bases, with 8 bases spanning the gap.

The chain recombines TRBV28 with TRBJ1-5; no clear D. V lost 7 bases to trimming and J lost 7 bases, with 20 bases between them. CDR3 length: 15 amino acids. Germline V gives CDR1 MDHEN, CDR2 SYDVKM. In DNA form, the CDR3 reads TGTGCCAGCAAGCCGGGTCGGGCAGGCCAGCAGCCCCAGCATTTT. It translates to CASKPGRAGQQPQHF.

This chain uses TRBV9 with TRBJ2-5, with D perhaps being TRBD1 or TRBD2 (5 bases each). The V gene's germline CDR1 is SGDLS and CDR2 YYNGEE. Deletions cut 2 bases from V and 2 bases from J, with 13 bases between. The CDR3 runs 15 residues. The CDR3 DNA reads TGTGCCAGCAGCGTGAACGAGGGGCAACAAGAGACCCAGTACTTC. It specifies CASSVNEGQQETQYF.

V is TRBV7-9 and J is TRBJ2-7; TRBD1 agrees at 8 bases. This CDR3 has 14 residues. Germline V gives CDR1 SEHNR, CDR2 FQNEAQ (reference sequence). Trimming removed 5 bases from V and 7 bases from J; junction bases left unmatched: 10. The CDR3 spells CASSPGDRGGEQYF. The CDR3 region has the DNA TGTGCCAGCAGCCCAGGAGACAGGGGTGGTGAGCAGTACTTC. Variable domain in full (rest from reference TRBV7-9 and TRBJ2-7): DTGVSQNPRHKITKRGQNVTFRCDPISEHNRLYWYRQTLGQGPEFLTYFQNEAQLEKSRLLSDRFSAERPKGSFSTLEIQRTEQGDSAMYLCASSPGDRGGEQYFGPGTRLTVT.

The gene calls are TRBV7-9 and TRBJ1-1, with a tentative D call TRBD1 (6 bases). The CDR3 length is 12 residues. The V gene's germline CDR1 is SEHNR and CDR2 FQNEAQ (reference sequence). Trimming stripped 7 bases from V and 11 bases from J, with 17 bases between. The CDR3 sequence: CASTLSGVGAFF. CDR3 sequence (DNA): TGTGCCAGCACTCTATCAGGGGTAGGGGCTTTCTTT.

CDR3 DNA sequence: TGTGCCAGCCGTTCCCCCCTAGTTTTGAAAACCGGGGAGCTGTTTTTT. Translated, it gives CASRSPLVLKTGELFF. The rearrangement links TRBV28 to TRBJ2-2; no clear D gene. Germline CDR1 reads MDHEN; CDR2 reads SYDVKM. CDR3 size: 16 residues. Between the trimmed V and J ends, which lost 8 bases and 5 bases, there was a span of 21 bases.

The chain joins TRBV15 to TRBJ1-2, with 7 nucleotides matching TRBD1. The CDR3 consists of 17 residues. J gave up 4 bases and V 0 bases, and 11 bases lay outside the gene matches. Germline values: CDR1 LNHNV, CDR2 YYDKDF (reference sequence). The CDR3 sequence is CATSRDGVGRDSYGYTF. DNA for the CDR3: TGTGCCACCAGCAGAGATGGTGTGGGCCGGGACAGCTATGGCTACACCTTC.

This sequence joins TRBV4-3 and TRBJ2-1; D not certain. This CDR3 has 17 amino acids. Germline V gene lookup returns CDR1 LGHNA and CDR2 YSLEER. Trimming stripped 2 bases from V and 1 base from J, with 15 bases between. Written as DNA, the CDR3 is TGCGCCAGCAGCCAAAGTCCGGGTAGTGCATCCTACAATGAGCAGTTCTTC. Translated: CASSQSPGSASYNEQFF.

Written as DNA, the CDR3 is TGTGCCAGCAAGCGGGACACACTTTACGAGCAGTACTTC. Its protein product is CASKRDTLYEQYF. This rearrangement joins TRBV2 to TRBJ2-7; a possible D gene is TRBD2 (7 bases). The CDR3 consists of 13 residues. Germline V gene lookup returns CDR1 SNHLY and CDR2 FYNNEI. The V gene lost 7 bases and the J gene lost 4 bases, with 14 bases spanning the gap.

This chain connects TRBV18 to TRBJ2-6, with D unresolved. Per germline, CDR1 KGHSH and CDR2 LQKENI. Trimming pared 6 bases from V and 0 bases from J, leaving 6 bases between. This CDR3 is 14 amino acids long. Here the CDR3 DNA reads TGTGCCAGCTCCCCGGCCTCTGGGGCCAACGTCCTGACTTTC. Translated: CASSPASGANVLTF.

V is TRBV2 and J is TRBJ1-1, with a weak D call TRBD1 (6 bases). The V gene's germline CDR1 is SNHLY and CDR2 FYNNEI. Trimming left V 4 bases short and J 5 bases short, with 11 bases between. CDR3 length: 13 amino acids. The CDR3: CASSGGGGTEAFF. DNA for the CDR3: TGTGCCAGCAGTGGGGGAGGGGGTACTGAAGCTTTCTTT.

CDR3 region: CASSEAPYKSTGYEQYF. The CDR3 coding sequence is TGTGCCAGCAGTGAAGCCCCGTATAAATCGACAGGCTACGAGCAGTACTTC. The chain joins TRBV6-1 to TRBJ2-7, with D perhaps matching TRBD1 (6 bases). The CDR3 runs 17 residues. Germline V gene sequence: CDR1 MNHNS, CDR2 SASEGT. Trimming removed 0 bases from V and 3 bases from J, with 18 bases in between.

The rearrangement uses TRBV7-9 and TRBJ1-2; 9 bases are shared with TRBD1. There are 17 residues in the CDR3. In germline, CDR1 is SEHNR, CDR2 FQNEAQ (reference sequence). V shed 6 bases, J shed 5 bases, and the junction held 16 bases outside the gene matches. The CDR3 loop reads CASSPTGGLSRGYGYTF. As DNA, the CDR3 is TGTGCCAGCAGTCCCACAGGGGGCTTGAGCAGAGGGTATGGCTACACCTTC.

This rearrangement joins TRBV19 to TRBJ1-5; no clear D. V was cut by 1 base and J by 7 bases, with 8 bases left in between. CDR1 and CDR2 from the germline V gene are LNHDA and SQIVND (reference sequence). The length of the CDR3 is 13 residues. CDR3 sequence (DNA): TGTGCCAGTAGTATAGGGGTAAGGCAGCCCCAGCATTTT. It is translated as CASSIGVRQPQHF.

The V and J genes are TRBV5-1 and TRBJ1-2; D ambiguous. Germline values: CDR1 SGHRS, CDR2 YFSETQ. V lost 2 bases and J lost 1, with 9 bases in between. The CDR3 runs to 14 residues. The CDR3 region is CASSLPGDNYGYTF. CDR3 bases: TGCGCCAGCAGCTTACCCGGGGATAACTATGGCTACACCTTC.

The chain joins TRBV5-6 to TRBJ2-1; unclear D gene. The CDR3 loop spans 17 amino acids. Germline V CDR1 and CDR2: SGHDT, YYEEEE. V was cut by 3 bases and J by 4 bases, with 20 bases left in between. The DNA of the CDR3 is TGTGCCAGCAGCTGGGCCTGGTCCAGTCGGCAGTACAATGAGCAGTTCTTC. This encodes CASSWAWSSRQYNEQFF.

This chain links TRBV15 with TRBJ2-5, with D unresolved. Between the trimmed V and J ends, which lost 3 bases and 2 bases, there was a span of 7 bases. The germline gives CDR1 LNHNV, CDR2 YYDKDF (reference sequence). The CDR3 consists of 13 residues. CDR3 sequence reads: CATSSDKQETQYF. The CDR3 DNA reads TGTGCCACCAGCAGCGATAAGCAAGAGACCCAGTACTTC. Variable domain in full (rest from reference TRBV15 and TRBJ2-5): DAMVIQNPRYQVTQFGKPVTLSCSQTLNHNVMYWYQQKSSQAPKLLFHYYDKDFNNEADTPDNFQSRRPNTSFCFLDIRSPGLGDTAMYLCATSSDKQETQYFGPGTRLLVL.